This TCR beta chain was found in a study of Graves' ophthalmopathy and Graves' hyperthyroidism (dated by TCRdb to 2016 to 2019). A note on the overall study: Peripheral blood was collected at initial diagnosis, before any treatment. The study used TCR beta repertoire signatures to distinguish Graves' ophthalmopathy from Graves' hyperthyroidism and to predict progression to ophthalmopathy. In total, under 150 blood samples were TCR-sequenced: around 42 ophthalmopathy, 75 hyperthyroidism and some 17 hyperthyroidism-to-ophthalmopathy patients. A discovery set of 95 to 100 patients (approximately 42 ophthalmopathy, about 58 stable hyperthyroidism) was enrolled to explore V-J signatures distinguishing ophthalmopathy from hyperthyroidism. For independent validation, a separate cohort was made up of roughly 19 hyperthyroidism patients plus 17 patients who later progressed from hyperthyroidism to ophthalmopathy. In roughly 6 hyperthyroidism patients, T-cell repertoires of thyroid tissue and blood were compared. Once sampling was done, hyperthyroidism patients were given methimazole at a starting dose of 30 mg daily, while ophthalmopathy patients were given high-dose intravenous methylprednisolone. General conclusions and limits of the study: In validation, the model predicted ophthalmopathy progression with more than 70% sensitivity and about 77% specificity; some 13 predicted patients were CT-confirmed with GO in a median of around 6 months. Sample size was not statistically predetermined, and group allocation was not concealed from the investigators. Most expanded thyroid clonotypes with a frequency above 0.001 also appeared in blood, which suggests that blood repertoires may reflect the immune response in the thyroid. The 13-signature model separated ophthalmopathy from stable hyperthyroidism with roughly 89% sensitivity and around 84% specificity in cross-validation, and 80%/75% in the test set.

Ophthalmopathy patients had moderately to severely active disease, Clinical Activity Score of at least 3, NOSPECS grade of at least 4, and disease duration under 3 months. Patients were excluded if they had other autoimmune diseases, uncontrolled infections, pregnancy or lactation. Clinical symptoms, serum thyroxine, TRAb, thyroid ultrasound and orbital computed tomography were used for diagnosis. PBMCs were isolated from about 9.2 ml of fresh peripheral blood by Ficoll-Paque density gradient centrifugation. Total RNA was extracted with Trizol reagent and quality-checked on an Agilent 2100 Bioanalyzer. Inclusive of the bounding cysteine and phenylalanine, the CDR3 is 15 residues long. The retained sequence is limited to the CDR3, 45 bases, with the frame set at the first base. Compared with germline, V lacks 4 bases and J lacks 1 base; bases without a gene match: 10. From a lookup of the germline V gene (reference sequence), CDR1 and CDR2 are DFQATT and SNEGSKA.

TCR beta CDR3 regions were amplified from RNA transcripts for repertoire sequencing. The first round of RT-PCR was done with HTBI primers and the Qiagen OneStep RT-PCR kit, and was followed by a second round of multiplex PCR, then size selection and purification. Libraries were sequenced paired-end with 100 bp reads on an Illumina HiSeq2000. Processing in the source paper ran as follows. SOAPnuke was used to process the reads, removing any read that contained adapters or uncalled bases, had a mean Phred below 15, or lacked an exact match to the constant primer or identifier. COPE v1.2.5 was used to merge the high-quality paired reads. Each unique nucleotide sequence was defined as a clonotype, and clonotypes were aligned to IMGT TRB V, D and J references with MiTCR v1.1. Only V-J combinations with frequency above 0.0001 were analysed, covering about 99% of repertoires. For each V-J combination, a TCR clonal expansion and chaos score was defined as the ratio of F50 clonal expansion to chaos observed in the TCRdist matrix. Welch's t-statistics and random forest were used to reduce features to 10 to 15 V-J combinations, which were fed into a naive Bayes classifier. Thyroid-blood repertoire similarity was quantified with the Morisita-Horn index. TCRdb reworked the public reads: Q25 trimming with fastp, MiXCR clone assembly, productive beta chains retained. All rows with the same CDR3 protein become a single entry with the most common DNA and genes. V and J calls and clone size were set by TCRdb, not the authors. Here the sample has 500,000 to 800,000 distinct CDR3 sequences; approximately 39% occur a single time. The ten largest make up roughly 3.5% of the sample.

There are a few counts of this clonotype. Its antigen is still unknown. Nothing much larger sits one base from this clone, and base qualities are not available. The chain couples TRBV20-1 to TRBJ2-7, with 7 bases matching TRBD2. The origin of this receptor is an adult man with Graves' ophthalmopathy. The source material was peripheral blood. The CDR3 corresponds to CSAIPHSGDSYEQYF. The sequence in DNA is TGCAGTGCTATACCCCACAGCGGGGATTCCTACGAGCAGTACTTC.